One and the same sample provided the 14 T cell receptor beta chains below, sequenced in a study of T cell responses to AZD1222 COVID-19 vaccine. This table comes from immunoSEQ multiplex PCR, and its TCRdb copy is limited to in-frame clones, with some not included. Here the sample spans about 48,000 clones, approximately 83% being singletons. This specimen was peripheral blood, taken 28 days after the second AZD1222 dose. These receptors were collected from an adult who received the AZD1222 COVID-19 vaccine.

The chain uses TRBV9 and TRBJ1-4, with TRBD1 as a possible D gene (5 bases). This CDR3 contains 17 residues. From germline, CDR1 is SGDLS and CDR2 YYNGEE. With 4 bases removed from V and 5 bases from J, the gap between germline ends came to 21 bases. The CDR3 DNA reads as TGTGCCAGCAGCTCCCCCTGGGGGGGAGTAGGAAATGAAAAACTGTTTTTT. Amino acid sequence: CASSSPWGGVGNEKLFF.

This clone was detected a few times. The chain has TRBV7-8 and TRBJ1-5; no definite D call. Germline lookup yields CDR1 SGHVS and CDR2 FQNEAQ. There are 11 residues in the CDR3. Trimming left V 8 bases short and J 5 bases short, with 7 bases between. CDR3 sequence reads: CASGEDQPQHF. CDR3 DNA: TGTGCCAGCGGGGAGGATCAGCCCCAGCATTTT.

This clone occurred once. V is TRBV11-2 and J is TRBJ1-5, with D possibly TRBD1 on 5 matching bases. V was pared by 5 bases and J by 5 bases, with 13 bases between. Germline CDR1 is SGHAT and CDR2 is FQNNGV. The CDR3 spans 14 residues. In DNA form, the CDR3 reads TGTGCCAGCAGCCTAGCTGTGGGGGATCAGCCCCAGCATTTT. It translates to CASSLAVGDQPQHF.

This chain connects TRBV5-4 to TRBJ2-6; D remains ambiguous. V gave up 4 bases and J gave up 2 bases, with 13 bases separating them. The germline CDR1 and CDR2 sequences are SGHNT and YYREEE (reference sequence). The CDR3 extends over 16 amino acids. CDR3 sequence reads: CASSKGQDPGANVLTF. The CDR3 nucleotides are TGTGCCAGCAGCAAAGGGCAAGACCCTGGGGCCAACGTCCTGACTTTC.

The chain has TRBV5-1 and TRBJ2-1; TRBD2 aligns across 10 bases. The CDR3 covers 15 residues. Trimming took 0 bases from V and 6 from J; bases not matched to a gene: 3. The germline V gene encodes CDR1 SGHRS and CDR2 YFSETQ. The CDR3 DNA sequence: TGCGCCAGCAGCTTGGCCATAGCGGGAGGCAATGAGCAGTTCTTC. It codes for CASSLAIAGGNEQFF.

This chain links TRBV5-4 with TRBJ2-3, with a weak D call TRBD2 (5 bases). The CDR3 covers 14 residues. Trimming cost V 7 bases and J 2 bases, with 14 bases left between them. Germline-derived CDR1 and CDR2 are SGHNT and YYREEE (reference sequence). CDR3 sequence (DNA): TGTGCCAGCCCCTCGGAGACTAACACAGATACGCAGTATTTT. Residues: CASPSETNTDTQYF.

The chain has TRBV3-1 (or the pseudogene TRBV3-2) and TRBJ1-2, with D maybe TRBD1 (5 bases). The CDR3 consists of 13 residues. V was trimmed by 1 base and J by 7 bases, leaving 10 bases between them. CDR1 is LGHDT and CDR2 is YNNKEL in the germline V gene (reference sequence). The CDR3 reads CASSQGAGFGYTF. CDR3 bases: TGTGCCAGCAGCCAAGGGGCAGGGTTTGGCTACACCTTC.

The CDR3 here is CASSVYRIQETQYF. CDR3 nucleotides: TGTGCCAGCAGTGTTTACAGGATCCAAGAGACCCAGTACTTC. The chain recombines TRBV2 with TRBJ2-5, with D perhaps matching TRBD1 (5 bases). This CDR3 region has 14 residues. Germline V gene sequence: CDR1 SNHLY, CDR2 FYNNEI. V lost 4 bases and J lost 1, with 10 bases in between.

The chain has TRBV18 and TRBJ2-5, with D tentatively TRBD1 or TRBD2 (6 bases each). Germline V gene sequence: CDR1 KGHSH, CDR2 LQKENI. The CDR3 spans 15 residues. V was pared by 1 base and J by 5 bases, with 14 bases between. The CDR3 is CASSPRERGAETQYF. CDR3 DNA: TGTGCCAGCTCACCACGGGAGAGGGGGGCCGAGACCCAGTACTTC.

This clone was seen only a few times. The genes are TRBV11-2 and TRBJ2-7; the D gene is possibly TRBD2 (7 bases). The V gene lost 1 base and the J gene lost 5 bases, with 15 bases spanning the gap. Germline lookup yields CDR1 SGHAT and CDR2 FQNNGV. The CDR3 length is 15 residues. CDR3 sequence (DNA): TGTGCCAGCAGCTTAGTCGGGGGGCCCCAAGACGAGCAGTACTTC. This codes for CASSLVGGPQDEQYF. Complete variable domain (other parts from reference TRBV11-2 and TRBJ2-7): EAGVAQSPRYKIIEKRQSVAFWCNPISGHATLYWYQQILGQGPKLLIQFQNNGVVDDSQLPKDRFSAERLKGVDSTLKIQPAKLEDSAVYLCASSLVGGPQDEQYFGPGTRLTVT.

The rearrangement uses TRBV28 and TRBJ1-5; D possibly corresponds to TRBD1 (5 bases). Germline V gene data show CDR1 as MDHEN and CDR2 as SYDVKM. The CDR3 extends over 17 amino acids. Trimming shortened V by 6 bases and J by 2 bases, and 20 bases separated the two germline ends. CDR3 bases: TGTGCCAGCAGCCACCACCCCCGGGGGGATGGCAATCAGCCCCAGCATTTT. Protein product: CASSHHPRGDGNQPQHF.

V usage is TRBV7-3 and J usage is TRBJ2-1; 9 bases agree with TRBD2. Germline assignment: CDR1 SGHTA and CDR2 FQGTGA. The CDR3 is 15 residues long. The trim removed 5 bases at V and 5 bases at J, leaving 7 bases unmatched. The CDR3: CASSRGLARDNEQFF. The CDR3 nucleotides read TGTGCCAGCAGCCGAGGACTAGCGAGAGACAATGAGCAGTTCTTC.

Written as DNA, the CDR3 is TGTGCCAGCTCACCACGGAGGGACTCTCAAGAGACCCAGTACTTC. Amino acids: CASSPRRDSQETQYF. This rearrangement joins TRBV18 to TRBJ2-5; D possibly corresponds to TRBD2 (6 bases). V gave up 1 base and J gave up 2 bases, with 11 bases separating them. This CDR3 is built from 15 residues. CDR1 and CDR2 from the germline V gene are KGHSH and LQKENI. Together with reference TRBV18 and TRBJ2-5, the CDR3 gives the full variable domain: NAGVMQNPRHLVRRRGQEARLRCSPMKGHSHVYWYRQLPEEGLKFMVYLQKENIIDESGMPKERFSAEFPKEGPSILRIQQVVRGDSAAYFCASSPRRDSQETQYFGPGTRLLVL.

The chain joins TRBV7-9 to TRBJ1-3, with 7 bases matching TRBD1. V dropped 5 bases and J dropped 4; count of bases not matched to a gene: 5. Germline-derived CDR1 and CDR2 are SEHNR and FQNEAQ (reference sequence). The CDR3 spans 14 residues. CDR3 nucleotides: TGTGCCAGCAGCCCCCAGGGGGGCGGAAACACCATATATTTT. Translated: CASSPQGGGNTIYF. The full variable domain, with the rest looked up from reference TRBV7-9 and TRBJ1-3, is DTGVSQNPRHKITKRGQNVTFRCDPISEHNRLYWYRQTLGQGPEFLTYFQNEAQLEKSRLLSDRFSAERPKGSFSTLEIQRTEQGDSAMYLCASSPQGGGNTIYFGEGSWLTVV.